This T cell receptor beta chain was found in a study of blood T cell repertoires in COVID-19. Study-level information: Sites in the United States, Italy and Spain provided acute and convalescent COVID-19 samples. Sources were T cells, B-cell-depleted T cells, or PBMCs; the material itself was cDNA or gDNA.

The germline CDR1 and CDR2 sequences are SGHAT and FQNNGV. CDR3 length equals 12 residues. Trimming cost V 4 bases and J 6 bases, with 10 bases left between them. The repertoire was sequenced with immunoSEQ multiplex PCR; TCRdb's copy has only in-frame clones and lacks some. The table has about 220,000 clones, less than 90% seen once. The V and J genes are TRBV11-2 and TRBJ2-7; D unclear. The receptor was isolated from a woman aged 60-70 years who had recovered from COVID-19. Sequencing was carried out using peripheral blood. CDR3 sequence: CASSSPFIEQYF. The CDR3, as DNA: TGTGCCAGCAGCTCCCCTTTTATCGAGCAGTACTTC.